The rows below give T cell receptor beta chains drawn from one sample of a study of T cells in lung cancer brain metastases. The table came from immunoSEQ multiplex PCR; TCRdb's copy has only in-frame clones and leaves some out. Among a few thousand clones, 85% to 90% were seen once, and the ten largest hold 9.2%. The sequenced material came from tumor tissue from a brain metastasis. These receptor sequences come from a woman in her fifties or sixties with non-small cell lung cancer that had spread to the brain. Each CDR3 is given with its conserved first and last residue. D genes are given only for firm matches. Rows give clone size only sometimes, using once, few, many, or a class for an expanded clone.

TRBJ2-7	13	TRBV7-8	.	once	CASSPRGSYEQYF	TGTGCCAGCAGCCCCCGGGGCTCCTACGAGCAGTACTTC
TRBJ2-3	16	TRBV5-4	TRBD2	.	CASSRLAGGPTDTQYF	TGTGCCAGCAGCCGACTAGCGGGAGGGCCCACAGATACGCAGTATTTT
TRBJ2-7	12	TRBV28	.	.	CASSLGSYEQYF	TGTGCCAGCAGTTTGGGGAGCTACGAGCAGTACTTC
TRBJ2-1	17	TRBV19	TRBD2	.	CASSIAPGAGASNEQFF	TGTGCCAGTAGTATAGCCCCCGGAGCGGGAGCGAGTAATGAGCAGTTCTTC
TRBJ1-2	11	TRBV30	.	.	CAWSYSYGYTF	TGTGCCTGGAGTTACAGCTATGGCTACACCTTC
TRBJ2-3	16	TRBV7-3	TRBD2	.	CASSPTPSGSPDTQYF	TGTGCCAGCAGCCCAACGCCTAGCGGGTCACCAGATACGCAGTATTTT
TRBJ1-2	14	TRBV7-2	.	.	CASSPDWANYGYTF	TGTGCCAGCAGCCCCGACTGGGCTAACTATGGCTACACCTTC
TRBJ1-1	13	TRBV6-5	.	.	CASRRLANTEAFF	TGTGCCAGCCGCAGGTTAGCGAACACTGAAGCTTTCTTT
TRBJ1-1	17	TRBV19	.	.	CASSIDRIWVSRDEAFF	TGTGCCAGTAGTATAGATCGGATTTGGGTTTCAAGGGACGAAGCTTTCTTT
TRBJ1-4	18	TRBV4-2	TRBD1	.	CASSQEVAGGASNEKLFF	TGTGCCAGCAGCCAAGAAGTGGCAGGGGGCGCTTCTAATGAAAAACTGTTTTTT
TRBJ2-1	18	TRBV9	TRBD2	.	CASSVDIWSGSLGNEQFF	TGTGCCAGCAGCGTAGATATCTGGAGCGGGAGCTTGGGTAATGAGCAGTTCTTC
TRBJ1-1	12	TRBV5-1	.	.	CASSPGTIIAFF	TGCGCCAGCAGCCCGGGAACCATAATTGCTTTCTTT
TRBJ2-2	17	TRBV11-2	TRBD2	.	CASSYFSGRAPGGELFF	TGTGCCAGCAGCTACTTTAGCGGGAGGGCCCCAGGCGGGGAGCTGTTTTTT
TRBJ1-4	16	TRBV25-1	TRBD1	.	CASSGQGQTTNEKLFF	TGTGCCAGCAGTGGACAGGGGCAGACAACTAATGAAAAACTGTTTTTT
TRBJ1-1	11	TRBV5-6	TRBD1	.	CASKTGGEAFF	TGTGCCAGCAAGACAGGGGGTGAAGCTTTCTTT
TRBJ2-1	17	TRBV23-1	.	.	CASSQINSGPDENEQFF	TGCGCCAGCAGTCAGATAAACTCGGGGCCAGATGAGAATGAGCAGTTCTTC
TRBJ2-1	15	TRBV6-1	.	.	CASSEMGYLYNEQFF	TGTGCCAGCAGTGAGATGGGCTACCTATACAATGAGCAGTTCTTC
TRBJ2-3	16	TRBV2	TRBD1	.	CASRTHRGVTTYTQYF	TGTGCCAGCAGGACCCACAGGGGGGTGACCACTTATACGCAGTATTTT
TRBJ1-1	16	TRBV9	.	.	CASSVGVLARNTEAFF	TGTGCCAGCAGCGTAGGGGTCCTCGCCAGAAACACTGAAGCTTTCTTT
TRBJ2-7	14	TRBV5-4	TRBD2	.	CASSGEAAGAEQYF	TGTGCCAGCAGCGGGGAGGCAGCGGGAGCCGAGCAGTACTTC
TRBJ1-5	13	TRBV23-1	.	.	CASSTNGDQPQHF	TGCGCCAGCAGTACGAACGGGGATCAGCCCCAGCATTTT
TRBJ1-1	14	TRBV28	.	.	CATTTLTGNTEAFF	TGTGCCACCACGACCCTGACGGGAAACACTGAAGCTTTCTTT
TRBJ1-2	10	TRBV20-1	.	.	CSARSYGYTF	TGCAGTGCTCGCTCGTATGGCTACACCTTC
TRBJ2-2	17	TRBV19	TRBD2	.	CASTAGAGGLVTGELFF	TGTGCCAGTACCGCGGGAGCGGGAGGGCTGGTCACCGGGGAGCTGTTTTTT
TRBJ1-3	13	TRBV6-6	.	.	CASGRGSGNTIYF	TGTGCCAGCGGTAGGGGTTCAGGAAACACCATATATTTT
TRBJ1-1	14	TRBV27	.	.	CASLSGGRMSEAFF	TGTGCCAGCCTATCGGGGGGGCGCATGAGTGAAGCTTTCTTT
TRBJ2-2	16	TRBV5-5	TRBD2	once	CASSSLGEGRDGELFF	TGTGCCAGCAGCTCCTTGGGGGAGGGCCGGGACGGGGAGCTGTTTTTT
TRBJ1-1	15	TRBV18	TRBD1	.	CASSPGQGFTNEAFF	TGTGCCAGCTCACCGGGACAGGGTTTCACCAATGAAGCTTTCTTT
TRBJ2-3	12	TRBV28	.	.	CASSFFPDTQYF	TGTGCCAGCAGTTTCTTCCCAGATACGCAGTATTTT
TRBJ2-7	13	TRBV9	.	.	CASSRSTDHEQYF	TGTGCCAGCAGCCGTTCTACGGACCACGAGCAGTACTTC
TRBJ2-7	14	TRBV18	.	.	CASSLTGTNYEQYF	TGTGCCAGCTCACTTACCGGGACAAACTACGAGCAGTACTTC
TRBJ2-7	14	TRBV6-5	.	.	CASSYRDTSYEQYF	TGTGCCAGCAGTTACAGGGACACCTCCTACGAGCAGTACTTC
TRBJ2-1	19	TRBV14	TRBD2	.	CASSQTGGLAGELYNEQFF	TGTGCCAGCAGCCAAACTGGGGGACTAGCGGGAGAGCTCTACAATGAGCAGTTCTTC
TRBJ2-3	11	TRBV5-1	.	.	CASSFRDTQYF	TGCGCCAGCAGCTTTCGCGATACGCAGTATTTT
TRBJ1-2	12	TRBV5-1	.	once	CASSITGFGYTF	TGCGCCAGCAGCATAACAGGGTTTGGCTACACCTTC
TRBJ2-7	12	TRBV30	.	once	CAWSVLDGEQYF	TGTGCCTGGAGTGTACTGGACGGCGAGCAGTACTTC
TRBJ2-7	12	TRBV29-1	.	.	CSVVSGSYEQYF	TGCAGCGTTGTGTCCGGCTCCTACGAGCAGTACTTC
TRBJ1-1	13	TRBV18	.	.	CASSPGAPRPAFF	TGTGCCAGCTCACCAGGGGCTCCCAGGCCAGCTTTCTTT
TRBJ1-5	15	TRBV28	.	.	CASSFIFRRDQPQHF	TGTGCCAGCAGTTTCATCTTTCGAAGGGATCAGCCCCAGCATTTT
TRBJ1-5	12	TRBV30	.	few	CAWSTDGAPQHF	TGTGCCTGGAGTACAGACGGGGCCCCCCAGCATTTT
TRBJ2-5	14	TRBV27	.	.	CASSLSPYQETQYF	TGTGCCAGCAGTTTATCTCCCTACCAAGAGACCCAGTACTTC
TRBJ2-5	15	TRBV19	TRBD2	.	CASSIPGLAVKTQYF	TGTGCCAGTAGTATCCCCGGACTAGCCGTTAAAACCCAGTACTTC
TRBJ1-2	16	TRBV10-3	.	.	CAISESTARRVDGYTF	TGTGCCATCAGTGAGTCGACAGCAAGGAGGGTAGATGGCTACACCTTC
TRBJ1-1	17	TRBV7-9	TRBD1	.	CASSLGDRRQGNTEAFF	TGTGCCAGCAGCTTAGGGGATCGTAGACAGGGGAACACTGAAGCTTTCTTT
TRBJ2-4	14	TRBV19	.	.	CASRNPGDKNIQYF	TGTGCCAGTAGAAATCCCGGAGACAAAAACATTCAGTACTTC
TRBJ2-1	15	TRBV5-1	TRBD2	.	CASSLPLAGVDEQFF	TGCGCCAGCAGCTTGCCCCTAGCGGGAGTGGATGAGCAGTTCTTC
TRBJ2-3	15	TRBV18	.	.	CASSPRLVGTDTQYF	TGTGCCAGCTCACCACGGCTTGTAGGCACAGATACGCAGTATTTT
TRBJ2-7	15	TRBV4-3	.	.	CASSQDQGTNYEQYF	TGCGCCAGCAGCCAAGATCAAGGGACCAACTACGAGCAGTACTTC
TRBJ2-6	17	TRBV19	.	.	CASSVAWGSSGANVLTF	TGTGCCAGTAGTGTGGCCTGGGGGTCCTCTGGGGCCAACGTCCTGACTTTC
TRBJ2-5	13	TRBV7-9	.	.	CASSLRPGETQYF	TGTGCCAGCAGCTTAAGGCCGGGGGAGACCCAGTACTTC
TRBJ1-1	13	TRBV27	.	once	CASSSHGRTEAFF	TGTGCCAGCAGTTCTCATGGGCGGACTGAAGCTTTCTTT
TRBJ2-7	13	TRBV6-5	.	.	CASRSGVSYEQYF	TGTGCCAGCAGGAGTGGAGTTTCCTACGAGCAGTACTTC
TRBJ2-1	14	TRBV7-3	TRBD1	once	CASSLVSGGNEQFF	TGTGCCAGCAGCTTGGTCTCAGGGGGCAATGAGCAGTTCTTC
TRBJ2-1	18	TRBV11-3	.	.	CASSLDQGGTGRYNEQFF	TGTGCCAGCAGCTTAGATCAGGGGGGGACGGGACGATACAATGAGCAGTTCTTC